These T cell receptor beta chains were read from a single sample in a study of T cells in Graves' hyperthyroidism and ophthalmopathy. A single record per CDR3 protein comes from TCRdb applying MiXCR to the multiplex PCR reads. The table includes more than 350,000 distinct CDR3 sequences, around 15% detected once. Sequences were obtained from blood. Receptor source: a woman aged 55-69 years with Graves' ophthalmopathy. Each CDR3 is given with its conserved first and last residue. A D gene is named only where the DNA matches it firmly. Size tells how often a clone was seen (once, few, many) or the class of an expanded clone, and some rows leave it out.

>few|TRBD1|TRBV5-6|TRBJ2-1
TGTGCCAGCAGCTTCCAGGGGGCGAATGAGCAGTTCTTC
CASSFQGANEQFF
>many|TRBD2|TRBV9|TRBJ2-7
TGTGCCAGCAGCCCAGTCGGGAGGTACGAGCAGTACTTC
CASSPVGRYEQYF
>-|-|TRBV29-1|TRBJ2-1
TGCAGCGTTGATAGCGACTTCTACAATGAGCAGTTCTTC
CSVDSDFYNEQFF
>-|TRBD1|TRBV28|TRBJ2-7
TGTGCCAGCAGTCTCCCGGGACAGGGAGGGGACGAGCAGTACTTC
CASSLPGQGGDEQYF
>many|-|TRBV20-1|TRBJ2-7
TGCAGTGCTAGTTTGGGGGCCTACTACGAGCAGTACTTC
CSASLGAYYEQYF
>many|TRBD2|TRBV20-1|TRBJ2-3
TGCAGTGCTAGAGAACTAGCGTCGGGGACAGATACGCAGTATTTT
CSARELASGTDTQYF
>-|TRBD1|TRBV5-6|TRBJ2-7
TGTGCCAGCAGCTTGCAGGGGCAGGGGGTCTACGAGCAGTACTTC
CASSLQGQGVYEQYF
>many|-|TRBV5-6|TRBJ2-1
TGTGCCAGCACGCTCAAGTCCTACAATGAGCAGTTCTTC
CASTLKSYNEQFF
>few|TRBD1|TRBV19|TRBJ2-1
TGTGCCAGTAGTAGGGACAGGGAAGTATACAATGAGCAGTTCTTC
CASSRDREVYNEQFF
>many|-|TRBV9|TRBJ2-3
TGTGCCAGCAGCGGGAAGGGGAGCGACACAGATACGCAGTATTTT
CASSGKGSDTDTQYF
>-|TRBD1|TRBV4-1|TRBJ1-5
TGCGCCAGCAACCAAGGGACAGCGGCCGGCAATCAGCCCCAGCATTTT
CASNQGTAAGNQPQHF